This T cell receptor beta chain was sequenced in a study of cytomegalovirus exposure and HLA in healthy donors. V trimming: 6 bases; J trimming: 8 bases; junction bases outside the gene matches: 22. The CDR3 contains 18 residues. CDR1 and CDR2 from the germline V gene are MDHEN and SYDVKM. Sequencing used immunoSEQ multiplex PCR; TCRdb keeps in-frame clones, though not all of them. This table holds 66,000 or so clones, 95% to 98% found once. The rearrangement uses TRBV28 and TRBJ1-5; 7 positions match TRBD1. The specimen sequenced was PBMCs. This sequence originates from a woman aged 18 to 35 in good health and CMV-seropositive. The CDR3 sequence: CASRTPPPGQVNSKPQHF. In nucleotides, the CDR3 is TGTGCCAGCAGAACTCCGCCCCCCGGACAGGTCAACTCCAAGCCCCAGCATTTT.